This T cell receptor (beta chain) was identified during a study of shared clonotypes between healthy human individuals (dated by TCRdb to 2019 to 2021). As for the study more broadly: A couple of women and a few men aged 18 to 49 years were included in the cohort. Per donor, three plates each were used for CD4 naive and CD4 memory, two for CD8 naive, and one for CD8 memory. Blood TCR repertoires of several healthy adults were deeply sequenced to estimate repertoire size and the extent of clonotype sharing between individuals. Libraries were prepared and TCR repertoires were sequenced by different laboratories using diverse techniques, in order to increase sequencing depth and limit assay-specific biases. Per donor, leukapheresis produced somewhere between about 0.8 and 9.5 billion PBMCs. The study at large found these results: Rarefaction of sorted-subset datasets indicated incomplete sequencing despite the large sequencing depth. The small number of donors limited the genetic and exposure-history diversity represented. Compared with non-shared clonotypes, the clonotypes found in all four sorted-subset donors had higher generation probabilities. Estimated clonotype richness was generally larger for naive than for memory subsets. Sampling was limited to blood, and TCR repertoires in tissue likely differ from TCR repertoires in blood. When a few donors were compared, the shared fraction of clonotypes was 5% to 6.5% for naive CD4, over 3% for naive CD8, 2% to 2.5% for memory CD4, and roughly 0.4% for memory CD8. Pairwise subsampling indicated that sequencing depth was expected to affect the degree of clonotype sharing among donors.

Using the deep immunoSEQ assay, TCR CDR3 regions were amplified from genomic DNA by multiplex PCR. Extracted genomic DNA from each cell subset was spread evenly across all wells of several immunoSEQ 96-well plates, with each plate serving as a replicate. For sorted subsets, each replicate PCR was loaded with roughly 190 ng genomic DNA, equivalent to approximately 33,000 T cell genomes. The purified libraries were quantified using a Qubit 3.0 fluorometer, sized with a Bioanalyzer 2100, and then quantified again using the KAPA Library Quantification kit. Each immunoSEQ 96-well plate was sequenced on its own single-read 150-cycle Illumina NextSeq 550 flow cell. As for the original processing: Because the immunoSEQ output included only junctional sequences and no quality scores, the filtering could not be the same as the filtering used for full-length reads. Sequences were annotated with PyIR, a Python wrapper for IgBLAST v1.9, using IMGT germline references to assign V/J genes and CDR3. Any read was removed if the V/J assignment was weak (E-value above 1e-6), the CDR3 was missing, or the read contained stop codons, out-of-frame junctions, or ambiguous translated residues. A V3J clonotype was defined by an identical inferred V gene, J gene, and CDR3 amino acid sequence. Percentage overlap between repertoires was calculated by dividing the number of shared unique clonotypes by the size of the smaller repertoire. Richness of each repertoire was evaluated using RTK rarefaction, the Chao1 estimator, and Recon v2.1 estimates of unobserved clonotypes. Generation probabilities were computed with OLGA for all TCRbeta clonotypes obtained by the gDNA method from several donors. TCRdb holds this immuneACCESS table with in-frame rearrangements only. Some clones are missing; in checked studies, unresolved V genes explain under half, and the rest has no known cause. V, J and clone size derive from that table, while D and trimming were established from the DNA sequence. For this sample the table gives about 1 million clones, of which about 76% were detected only once. Together, the top ten hold roughly 1.4% of the sample.

Healthy HIV-negative adults with no recently reported acute infections or vaccinations were included as donors. Every donor was a Caucasian adult residing in Nashville, Tennessee, USA. Magnetic negative selection was used to enrich CD4+ T cells, after which naive cells were positively selected on CD45RA and the negative fraction became the memory subset. After blood collection by leukapheresis, PBMCs were isolated using Ficoll-Histopaque density gradient centrifugation and then cryopreserved in the vapor phase of liquid nitrogen. Analytical flow cytometry was used to check the purity and quantity of each magnetically sorted T cell population. Genomic DNA was isolated from each sorted fraction and quantified by UV absorbance on a Nanodrop 2000c. As to this clone: Its antigen has not been determined. Base qualities are not recorded, but no much larger clone differs from it by a single base.

From cysteine to phenylalanine, the CDR3 is 13 amino acids long. Only CDR3 DNA remains: 39 bases, in frame from the first base. The junction shows trimming of 2 bases on V and 2 bases on J, plus 5 bases between the germline ends. The CDR1 and CDR2 encoded by the germline V gene are MNHNS and SASEGT. Sequences were obtained from memory CD4+ T cells sorted from blood. The sample's cell subset or site label, in plain terms: CD45RA-negative fraction. This receptor was taken from a young man in good health. The chain joins TRBV6-1 to TRBJ2-3; no D gene can be assigned with confidence. The CDR3 protein is CASSERSTDTQYF. The DNA is TGTGCCAGCAGTGAACGTTCCACAGATACGCAGTATTTT.